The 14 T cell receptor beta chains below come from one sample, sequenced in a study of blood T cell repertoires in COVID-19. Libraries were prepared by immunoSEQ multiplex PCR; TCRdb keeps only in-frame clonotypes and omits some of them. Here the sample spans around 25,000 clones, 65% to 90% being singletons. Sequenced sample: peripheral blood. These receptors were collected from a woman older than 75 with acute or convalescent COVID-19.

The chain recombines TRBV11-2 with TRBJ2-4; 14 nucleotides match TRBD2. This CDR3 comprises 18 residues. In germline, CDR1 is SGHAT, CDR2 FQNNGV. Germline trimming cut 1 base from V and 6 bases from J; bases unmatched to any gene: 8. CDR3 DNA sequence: TGTGCCAGCAGCTTAGTCCCGGGACTAGCGGGAGAGGGAAACATTCAGTACTTC. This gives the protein CASSLVPGLAGEGNIQYF. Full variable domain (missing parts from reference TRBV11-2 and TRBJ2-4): EAGVAQSPRYKIIEKRQSVAFWCNPISGHATLYWYQQILGQGPKLLIQFQNNGVVDDSQLPKDRFSAERLKGVDSTLKIQPAKLEDSAVYLCASSLVPGLAGEGNIQYFGAGTRLSVL.

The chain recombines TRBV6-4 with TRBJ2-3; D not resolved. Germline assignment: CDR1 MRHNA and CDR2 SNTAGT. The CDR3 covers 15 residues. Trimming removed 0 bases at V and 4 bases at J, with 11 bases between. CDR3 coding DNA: TGTGCCAGCAGTGACTCCCCGGTCCCGGCAGATACGCAGTATTTT. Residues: CASSDSPVPADTQYF.

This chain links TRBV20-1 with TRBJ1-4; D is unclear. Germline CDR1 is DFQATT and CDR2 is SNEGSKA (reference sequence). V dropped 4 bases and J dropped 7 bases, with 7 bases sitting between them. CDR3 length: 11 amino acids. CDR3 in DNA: TGCAGTGCTATCCGGAGTGAAAAACTGTTTTTT. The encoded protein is CSAIRSEKLFF.

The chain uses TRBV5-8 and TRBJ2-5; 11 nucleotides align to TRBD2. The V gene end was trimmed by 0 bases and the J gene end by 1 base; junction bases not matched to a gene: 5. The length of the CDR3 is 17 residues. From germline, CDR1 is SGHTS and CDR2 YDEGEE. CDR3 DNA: TGTGCCAGCAGCTTGGCCAAGGGACTAGCGGTCCAAGAGACCCAGTACTTC. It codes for CASSLAKGLAVQETQYF.

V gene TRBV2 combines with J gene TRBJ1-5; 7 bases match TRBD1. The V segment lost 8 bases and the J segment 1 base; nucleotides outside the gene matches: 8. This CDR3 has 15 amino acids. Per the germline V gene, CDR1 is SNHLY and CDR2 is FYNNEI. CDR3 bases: TGTGCCAGCGGTCCTCCAGGGGGGAGCAATCAGCCCCAGCATTTT. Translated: CASGPPGGSNQPQHF. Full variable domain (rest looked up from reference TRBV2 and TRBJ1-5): EPEVTQTPSHQVTQMGQEVILRCVPISNHLYFYWYRQILGQKVEFLVSFYNNEISEKSEIFDDQFSVERPDGSNFTLKIRSTKLEDSAMYFCASGPPGGSNQPQHFGDGTRLSIL.

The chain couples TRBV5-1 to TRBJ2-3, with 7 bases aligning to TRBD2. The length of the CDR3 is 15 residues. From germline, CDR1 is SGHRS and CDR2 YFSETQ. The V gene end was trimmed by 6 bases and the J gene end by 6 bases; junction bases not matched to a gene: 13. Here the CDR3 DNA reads TGCGCCAGCACCCGTGGTGGGAGGGCAGCGGATACGCAGTATTTT. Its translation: CASTRGGRAADTQYF.

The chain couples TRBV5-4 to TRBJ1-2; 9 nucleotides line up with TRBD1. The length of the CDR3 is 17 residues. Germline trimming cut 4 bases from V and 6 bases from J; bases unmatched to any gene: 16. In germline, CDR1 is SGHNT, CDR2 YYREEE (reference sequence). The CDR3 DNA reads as TGTGCCAGCAGCCCCGAACAGGGGGCAGTTCTAGCCGATGGCTACACCTTC. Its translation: CASSPEQGAVLADGYTF.

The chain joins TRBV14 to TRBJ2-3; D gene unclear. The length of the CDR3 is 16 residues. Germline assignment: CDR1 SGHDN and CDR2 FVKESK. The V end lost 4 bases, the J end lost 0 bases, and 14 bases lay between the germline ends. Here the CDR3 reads CASSRSLATSTDTQYF. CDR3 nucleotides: TGTGCCAGCAGCCGAAGTCTGGCCACCAGCACAGATACGCAGTATTTT.

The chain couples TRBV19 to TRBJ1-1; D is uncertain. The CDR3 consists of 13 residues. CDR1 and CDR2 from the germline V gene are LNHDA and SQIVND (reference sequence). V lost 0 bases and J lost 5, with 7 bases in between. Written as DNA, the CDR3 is TGTGCCAGTAGTATAGATCGAGTTACTGAAGCTTTCTTT. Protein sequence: CASSIDRVTEAFF.

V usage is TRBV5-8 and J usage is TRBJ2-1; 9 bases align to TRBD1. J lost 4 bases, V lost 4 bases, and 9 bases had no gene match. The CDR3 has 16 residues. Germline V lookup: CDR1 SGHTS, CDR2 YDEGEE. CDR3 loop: CASSPHPGQGYNEQFF. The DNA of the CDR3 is TGTGCCAGCAGCCCGCATCCGGGACAGGGTTACAATGAGCAGTTCTTC.

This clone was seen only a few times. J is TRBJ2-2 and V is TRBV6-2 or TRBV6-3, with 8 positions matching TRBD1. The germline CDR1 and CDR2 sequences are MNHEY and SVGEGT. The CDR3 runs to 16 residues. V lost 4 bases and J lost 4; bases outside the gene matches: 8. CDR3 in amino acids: CASSLGQAKFTGELFF. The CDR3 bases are TGTGCCAGCAGTTTGGGACAGGCCAAATTCACCGGGGAGCTGTTTTTT.

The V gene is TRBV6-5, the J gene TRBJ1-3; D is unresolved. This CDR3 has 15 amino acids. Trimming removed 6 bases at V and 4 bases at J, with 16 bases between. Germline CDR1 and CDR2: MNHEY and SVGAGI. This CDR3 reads CASSERGVGGNTIYF. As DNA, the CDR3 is TGTGCCAGCAGCGAGCGGGGAGTAGGCGGAAACACCATATATTTT.

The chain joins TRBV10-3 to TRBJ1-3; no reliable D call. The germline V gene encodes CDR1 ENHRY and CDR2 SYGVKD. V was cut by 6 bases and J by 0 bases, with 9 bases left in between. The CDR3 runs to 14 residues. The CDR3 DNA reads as TGTGCCATCAGGAACAGCTCCTCTGGAAACACCATATATTTT. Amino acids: CAIRNSSSGNTIYF.

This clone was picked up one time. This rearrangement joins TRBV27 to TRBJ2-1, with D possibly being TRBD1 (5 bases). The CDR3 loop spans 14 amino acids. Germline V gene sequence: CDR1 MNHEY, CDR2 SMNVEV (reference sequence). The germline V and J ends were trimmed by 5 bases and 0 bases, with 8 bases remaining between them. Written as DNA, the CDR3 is TGTGCCAGCAGTCGACAGTACTCCTACAATGAGCAGTTCTTC. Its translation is CASSRQYSYNEQFF.